This T cell receptor beta chain derives from a study of T cells expressing NK-cell markers. CDR3 size: 14 residues. Germline V CDR1 and CDR2: MGHRA, YSYEKL. TCRdb re-called the 5' RACE reads and shows each CDR3 protein once, DNA omitted. The sample has 350,000 to 400,000 distinct CDR3 sequences. The sample comprised blood T cells: a sorted CD56 or NKG2C T cell subset, CD4+ or CD8+ T cells, or bulk PBMC T cells (not recorded which). The TCR originated in a woman aged 50 to 60 in good health. The chain links TRBV4-1 to TRBJ1-2. The CDR3 region is CASSPLQAGYGYTF.